This T cell receptor beta chain was recorded in a study of blood T cells in healthy people across ages. Study-wide findings and caveats: Long-lived and aged donors differed, with more naive CD4+ cells and higher diversity in the long-lived.

With regard to this clonotype: The antigen is not known.

V lost 2 bases, J lost 5 bases, and 8 bases stayed unmatched. In germline, CDR1 is SNHLY, CDR2 FYNNEI. The CDR3 is made up of 15 amino acids. Sample donors were healthy Caucasian individuals that came from Russia, aged roughly 6 to 95. Samples had at least 7 million PBMCs isolated from them. For the second PCR, which ran for roughly 6 to 12 cycles, a sample-barcoded 5' primer and a J-beta primer mix were used. MiXCR, applied by TCRdb to the 5' RACE reads, yields one record per CDR3 protein. The data contain 600,000 to 900,000 distinct CDR3 sequences, approximately 24% of them singletons. These data also formed part of another study, on T cells of mothers and their children. According to that study: No T cell clones of persistent microchimeric origin were detected.

The chain links TRBV2 to TRBJ2-5; 7 bases line up with TRBD2. This sequence was found in a boy younger than 18 in good health. The sequenced sample consisted of blood. The CDR3 protein is CASSEKLRGDETQYF. CDR3 sequence (DNA): TGTGCCAGCAGTGAAAAACTCCGGGGGGACGAGACCCAGTACTTC.